This T cell receptor (beta chain) stems from a study of glioma-infiltrating T cells after dendritic cell vaccination. Looking at the study overall: Between about 2002 and 2012, patients got autologous tumor lysate-pulsed dendritic cell vaccines.

The PCR used 60 V beta and 13 J beta primers. Repertoires were generated with immunoSEQ multiplex PCR, while TCRdb's copy carries only in-frame clones and drops some. The table includes tens of thousands of clones, more than 75% detected once. CDR1 is SGHAT, CDR2 FQNNGV, per germline. J gave up 5 bases and V 0 bases, and 7 bases lay outside the gene matches. This CDR3 contains 16 residues. The TCR originated in a human donor with glioblastoma. Sequences were derived from blood, sampled before dendritic cell vaccination. The chain has TRBV11-2 and TRBJ2-5; 9 nucleotides align to TRBD1. The CDR3 nucleotides read TGTGCCAGCAGCTTAGAGGGGACAGGGAGTATGGAGACCCAGTACTTC. Translated, it gives CASSLEGTGSMETQYF.